These T cell receptor beta chains were read from a single sample in a study of radiotherapy plus CTLA-4 blockade in lung cancer. Here immunoSEQ multiplex PCR was the method, and the copy in TCRdb shows in-frame clones only, minus some. This table has over 14,000 clones, over 75% appearing once. The source material was peripheral blood, sampled from a patient treated with radiotherapy plus ipilimumab. The receptor source for this set is a human donor with non-small cell lung cancer that progressed on radiotherapy plus ipilimumab. Some clones in this sample may be carry-over from other donors' samples. Each CDR3 is given without its conserved first and last residue.

V: TRBV7-3
J: TRBJ2-3
CDR3: ASSSDRVSDTQY

V: TRBV5-5
J: TRBJ2-2
CDR3: ASSRRGQGRVGELF

V: TRBV19
J: TRBJ1-5
CDR3: ASSIMGTGYSNQPQH

V: TRBV30
J: TRBJ1-2
CDR3: AIAVRANYGYT

V: TRBV11-2
J: TRBJ2-3
CDR3: ASSFSTGTDTQY

V: TRBV28
J: TRBJ2-5
CDR3: ASGGSGETQY

V: TRBV5-1
J: TRBJ2-5
CDR3: ASSFTGGEETQY

V: TRBV5-6
J: TRBJ1-5
CDR3: ASSLAGRGQPQH

V: TRBV12-5
J: TRBJ2-7
CDR3: ASGLVRGLAGYEQY

V: TRBV7-9
J: TRBJ2-1
CDR3: ASSESGEQF

V: TRBV7-9
J: TRBJ2-1
CDR3: ASSLVGAYNEQF

V: TRBV19
J: TRBJ1-1
CDR3: ASSIDPQGLGTEAF

V: TRBV6-4
J: TRBJ2-1
CDR3: ASSLSVDNHNEQF

V: TRBV5-1
J: TRBJ2-2
CDR3: ASSLGDRLRRELF

V: TRBV30
J: TRBJ2-1
CDR3: AWKLAVTPYNEQF

V: TRBV27
J: TRBJ1-5
CDR3: ASRLGQFSNQPQH

V: TRBV29-1
J: TRBJ1-1
CDR3: SVGGPVNTEAF

V: TRBV29-1
J: TRBJ1-2
CDR3: SVRTYNGYT

V: TRBV28
J: TRBJ1-1
CDR3: ASTDRTTTLGGAF

V: TRBV11-2
J: TRBJ2-3
CDR3: ASSSGPATQY

V: TRBV19
J: TRBJ2-3
CDR3: ASSPAGLAKGTDTQY

V: TRBV11-2
J: TRBJ2-7
CDR3: ASSLAWGPRSYEQY

V: TRBV7-8
J: TRBJ1-1
CDR3: ASSPRQGQSTEAF

V: TRBV11-2
J: TRBJ2-4
CDR3: ASSPRASGGY

V: TRBV19
J: TRBJ2-3
CDR3: ASSSRIYTDTQY

V: TRBV7-9
J: TRBJ2-3
CDR3: ASSPTSVTDTQY